This T cell receptor beta chain was sequenced during a study of monozygotic twins with inflammatory bowel disease. On this clonotype: Its specificity is not known.

The study's findings and limits: Repertoires of patients may have been made more variable by differing immunosuppressive treatments. For IBD, no single strong associated signal or clonotype was supported. Lower TCRbeta diversity (inverse Simpson) was seen in IBD patients than in healthy co-twins.

Amplification of TCRalpha and TCRbeta cDNA involved two nested PCRs that ran for roughly 15 and 9 cycles. TCRdb reprocessed the 5' RACE reads, keeping one entry per CDR3 protein, no DNA. The sample table sets out 80,000 or so distinct CDR3 sequences. This CDR3 comprises 15 residues. Germline lookup yields CDR1 SEHNR and CDR2 FQNEAQ (reference sequence). This sequence originates from a human donor with ulcerative colitis or Crohn's disease, or a healthy co-twin of an affected twin (not recorded which). This chain links TRBV7-9 with TRBJ2-1; TCRdb selects TRBD1, and the lack of DNA leaves this call unchecked. Sequences were obtained from blood. CDR3 protein: CASSLSGGAYGEQFF.